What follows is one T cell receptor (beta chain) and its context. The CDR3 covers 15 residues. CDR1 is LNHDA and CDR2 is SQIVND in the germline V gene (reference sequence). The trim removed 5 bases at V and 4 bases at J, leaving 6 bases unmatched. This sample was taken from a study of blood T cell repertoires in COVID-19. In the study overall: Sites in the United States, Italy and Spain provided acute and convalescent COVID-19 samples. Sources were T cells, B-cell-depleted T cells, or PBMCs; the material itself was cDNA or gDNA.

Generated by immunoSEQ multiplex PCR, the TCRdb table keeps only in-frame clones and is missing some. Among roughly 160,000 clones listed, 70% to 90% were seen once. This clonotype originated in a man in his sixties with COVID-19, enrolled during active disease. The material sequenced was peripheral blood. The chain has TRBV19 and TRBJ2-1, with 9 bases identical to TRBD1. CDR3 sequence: CASSGGQGPYNEQFF. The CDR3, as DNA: TGTGCCAGTAGTGGGGGACAGGGACCGTACAATGAGCAGTTCTTC.